The 22 T cell receptor beta chains below were found in one sample sequenced in a study of T cell responses to AZD1222 COVID-19 vaccine. Produced via immunoSEQ multiplex PCR; TCRdb's table is partial and in-frame only. This table has fewer than 110,000 clones, around 87% appearing once. The sample here was peripheral blood, taken 28 days after the second AZD1222 dose. The source is an adult who received the AZD1222 COVID-19 vaccine.

This clone is termed medium-sized. The chain joins TRBV7-8 to TRBJ1-5, with TRBD1 as a possible D gene (5 bases). Germline V gene sequence: CDR1 SGHVS, CDR2 FQNEAQ. This CDR3 has 14 amino acids. Trimming stripped 3 bases from V and 7 bases from J, with 13 bases between. CDR3 residues: CASSFRGPRQPQHF. CDR3 bases: TGTGCCAGCAGCTTTAGGGGCCCCAGGCAGCCCCAGCATTTT.

This clone was seen only once. The J gene is TRBJ2-3, the V gene TRBV5-4; 10 positions agree with TRBD1. In germline, CDR1 is SGHNT, CDR2 YYREEE (reference sequence). The CDR3 totals 15 residues. V lost 2 bases to trimming and J lost 3 bases; unmatched junction nucleotides: 3. The DNA of the CDR3 is TGTGCCAGCAGCTTCGGGGGACAGGGGACAGATACGCAGTATTTT. As protein: CASSFGGQGTDTQYF.

J is TRBJ2-5 and V is TRBV4-1, with 7 bases that match TRBD2. From germline, CDR1 is MGHRA and CDR2 YSYEKL. Trimming at V came to 4 bases and at J to 5 bases, leaving 7 bases not matched to a gene. The CDR3 is 14 residues long. CDR3 region: CASSRAGEVETQYF. The CDR3 DNA reads as TGCGCCAGCAGCCGCGCGGGGGAGGTGGAGACCCAGTACTTC.

The J gene is TRBJ1-2, the V gene TRBV4-2; D gene uncertain. In germline, CDR1 is LGHNA, CDR2 YNFKEQ. The CDR3 is 14 residues long. Trimming left V 0 bases short and J 5 bases short, with 10 bases between. CDR3 region: CASSQDGAGYGYTF. DNA for the CDR3: TGTGCCAGCAGCCAAGATGGCGCAGGTTATGGCTACACCTTC.

The J gene is TRBJ2-7, the V gene TRBV18, with D hard to call. V was clipped by 3 bases and J by 2 bases, with 11 bases between them. The germline CDR1 and CDR2 sequences are KGHSH and LQKENI. The CDR3 is 14 residues long. CDR3 nucleotide sequence: TGTGCCAGCTCACCGGGCGGCTTCGCCTACGAGCAGTACTTC. Translation gives CASSPGGFAYEQYF. Complete variable domain (other parts from reference TRBV18 and TRBJ2-7): NAGVMQNPRHLVRRRGQEARLRCSPMKGHSHVYWYRQLPEEGLKFMVYLQKENIIDESGMPKERFSAEFPKEGPSILRIQQVVRGDSAAYFCASSPGGFAYEQYFGPGTRLTVT.

V usage is TRBV5-4 and J usage is TRBJ2-7; the D gene could be TRBD1 or TRBD2 (6 bases each). The V end lost 1 base, the J end lost 1 base, and 12 bases lay between the germline ends. The germline CDR1 and CDR2 sequences are SGHNT and YYREEE (reference sequence). CDR3 length equals 15 residues. The CDR3 nucleotides read TGTGCCAGCAGCTTGCTTGGAGGGGGATCCTACGAGCAGTACTTC. Residues: CASSLLGGGSYEQYF.

The chain links TRBV11-3 to TRBJ2-2; D is unclear. The CDR3 loop spans 14 amino acids. The germline V and J ends were trimmed by 4 bases and 6 bases, with 12 bases remaining between them. Per the germline V gene, CDR1 is SGHNT and CDR2 is YENEEA. CDR3 nucleotides: TGTGCCAGCAGCTCCCCCGACTTGGCCGGGGAGCTGTTTTTT. Translating gives CASSSPDLAGELFF.

The chain uses TRBV19 and TRBJ2-3; TRBD1 matches 7 bases. Losses at the gene ends were 6 bases for V and 4 bases for J; bases not matched to a gene: 1. The germline V gene has CDR1 LNHDA and CDR2 SQIVND (reference sequence). The CDR3 contains 12 residues. CDR3 DNA sequence: TGTGCCAGTAGAAGGGGGCCAGATACGCAGTATTTT. It is translated as CASRRGPDTQYF.

The CDR3 here is CASSIGTGLNKETQYF. For the CDR3, the DNA is TGTGCCAGTAGTATAGGAACGGGCCTAAACAAGGAGACCCAGTACTTC. The chain is built from TRBV19 and TRBJ2-5, with D uncertain. CDR1 LNHDA and CDR2 SQIVND come from the germline V gene (reference sequence). Trimming removed 1 base at V and 5 bases at J, with 17 bases between. This CDR3 contains 16 residues.

The rearrangement links TRBV6-5 to TRBJ1-1; 11 nucleotides match TRBD1. CDR1 is MNHEY and CDR2 is SVGAGI in the germline V gene. This CDR3 comprises 15 residues. V dropped 1 base and J dropped 4; count of bases not matched to a gene: 2. The DNA of the CDR3 is TGTGCCAGCAGTTACTGGGACAGGGGGAGCACTGAAGCTTTCTTT. Translation: CASSYWDRGSTEAFF.

Details on this clone: The same CDR3 arises from other DNA sequences in this sample as well. The chain joins TRBV6-2 or TRBV6-3 to TRBJ2-7; TRBD2 aligns across 8 bases. Germline V CDR1 and CDR2: MNHEY, SVGEGT. The CDR3 runs to 14 residues. V shed 0 bases, J shed 3 bases, and the junction held 1 base outside the gene matches. This CDR3 reads CASSYSGTSYEQYF. DNA for the CDR3: TGTGCCAGCAGTTACTCGGGGACTAGCTACGAGCAGTACTTC.

The J gene is TRBJ1-2, the V gene TRBV28; a weak D match, TRBD1 (5 bases). Looked up from germline, CDR1 is MDHEN and CDR2 is SYDVKM. The V end was cut by 7 bases, the J end by 3 bases, with 12 bases between. The CDR3 loop spans 13 amino acids. CDR3 DNA: TGTGCCAGCAAGTCGCGGGGGGACTATGGCTACACCTTC. Protein: CASKSRGDYGYTF.

The gene calls are TRBV18 and TRBJ1-1, with a tentative D call TRBD1 (5 bases). Germline assignment: CDR1 KGHSH and CDR2 LQKENI. There are 13 residues in the CDR3. Trimming left V 1 base short and J 6 bases short, with 9 bases between. For the CDR3, the DNA is TGTGCCAGCTCACCACGGGCGACAGCTGAAGCTTTCTTT. Translation: CASSPRATAEAFF.

J is TRBJ1-6 and V is TRBV9; the D is unclear. The CDR3 extends over 13 amino acids. Trimming took 1 base from V and 10 from J, leaving 9 bases between them. CDR1 and CDR2 (germline): SGDLS, YYNGEE. The CDR3 DNA reads as TGTGCCAGCAGCGTAACGGGTTACTCACCCCTCCACTTT. It yields the protein CASSVTGYSPLHF.

This clone was observed a few times. The chain employs TRBV4-1 and TRBJ2-7; tentatively, D is TRBD2 (6 bases). V lost 4 bases, J lost 5 bases, and 18 bases lay in between. There are 15 residues in the CDR3. From germline, CDR1 is MGHRA and CDR2 YSYEKL. The DNA for the CDR3 is TGCGCCAGCAGCCCGAAGAAGACTAGGGTCGACGAGCAGTACTTC. It encodes CASSPKKTRVDEQYF.

This clone has only one observation. The chain carries TRBV6-5 and TRBJ2-7; D possibly corresponds to TRBD1 (6 bases). V was trimmed by 10 bases and J by 3 bases, leaving 19 bases between them. In germline, CDR1 is MNHEY, CDR2 SVGAGI. CDR3 length equals 14 residues. The CDR3 DNA sequence: TGTGCCACCTCCCTAGGGGGAAAGGGCTACGAGCAGTACTTC. The encoded protein is CATSLGGKGYEQYF.

The chain is built from TRBV18 and TRBJ2-5; possible D gene TRBD2, 5 bases. There are 13 residues in the CDR3. The ends were cut back, 5 bases at V and 0 bases at J, with 7 bases in the middle. Germline V gives CDR1 KGHSH, CDR2 LQKENI. For the CDR3, the DNA is TGTGCCAGCTCATCCGGGGACCAAGAGACCCAGTACTTC. Translated, it gives CASSSGDQETQYF.

The V gene is TRBV2, the J gene TRBJ1-4; TRBD1 might be the D (6 bases). Per germline, CDR1 SNHLY and CDR2 FYNNEI. V was trimmed by 0 bases and J by 6 bases, leaving 14 bases between them. The CDR3 has 16 amino acids. Written as DNA, the CDR3 is TGTGCCAGCAGTGAAGCGCTTCTGGGGGCGGATGAAAAACTGTTTTTT. It specifies CASSEALLGADEKLFF.

The count of this clone is one. The chain uses TRBV11-3 and TRBJ2-5; 7 nucleotides line up with TRBD1. J was trimmed by 2 bases and V by 0 bases; bases with no gene match: 6. There are 16 residues in the CDR3. CDR1 SGHNT and CDR2 YENEEA come from the germline V gene. Here the CDR3 reads CASSLEWSGGQETQYF. The CDR3 nucleotides are TGTGCCAGCAGCTTAGAATGGTCAGGGGGTCAAGAGACCCAGTACTTC.

This chain connects TRBV6-1 to TRBJ2-7, with 7 bases matching TRBD1. Germline V gives CDR1 MNHNS, CDR2 SASEGT. The CDR3 extends over 13 amino acids. V was clipped by 3 bases and J by 4 bases; unmatched bases: 3. CDR3 residues: CASSDRQGYEQYF. The CDR3 DNA is TGTGCCAGCAGTGACCGACAGGGATACGAGCAGTACTTC.

The rearrangement links TRBV7-9 to TRBJ2-3; tentative D call: TRBD2 (5 bases). This CDR3 is 16 amino acids long. In germline, CDR1 is SEHNR, CDR2 FQNEAQ (reference sequence). The ends were cut back, 5 bases at V and 2 bases at J, with 17 bases in the middle. Here the CDR3 reads CASSPRAAIATDTQYF. The CDR3 DNA sequence: TGTGCCAGCAGCCCGAGGGCGGCCATTGCCACAGATACGCAGTATTTT.

The V and J genes are TRBV24-1 and TRBJ2-3; the D is unclear. CDR3 length: 12 residues. Germline CDR1 and CDR2: KGHDR and SFDVKD. V was shortened by 2 bases and J by 10 bases, with 9 bases between the two germline ends. In DNA form, the CDR3 reads TGTGCCACCAGTGATTCCTCCCTCCCGCAGTATTTT. Amino acids: CATSDSSLPQYF.